Listed here are 14 T cell receptor beta chains from one sample, sequenced in a study of control samples from healthy donors and cancer patients. Sequencing used immunoSEQ multiplex PCR; TCRdb keeps in-frame clones, though not all of them. The data contain fewer than 200,000 clones, 80% to 95% of them singletons. Material for sequencing was blood. The receptors shown here come from a man aged 18 to 30 in good health.

This clone appeared a single time. The chain has TRBV10-3 and TRBJ2-3; possible D gene TRBD2, 5 bases. The germline gives CDR1 ENHRY, CDR2 SYGVKD. The CDR3 has 14 residues. V was shortened by 2 bases and J by 3 bases, with 9 bases between the two germline ends. The CDR3 bases are TGTGCCATCAGTGAGGGGAGCCTGACAGATACGCAGTATTTT. Protein: CAISEGSLTDTQYF.

The chain employs TRBV7-6 and TRBJ1-2; 9 nucleotides match TRBD1. Trimming cost V 3 bases and J 6 bases; bases outside gene matches: 8. This CDR3 has 15 residues. Germline V gene sequence: CDR1 SGHVS, CDR2 FNYEAQ. CDR3 sequence reads: CASSFADRGGDGYTF. The DNA for the CDR3 is TGTGCCAGCAGCTTCGCGGACAGGGGAGGCGATGGCTACACCTTC.

This clone appeared a single time. The chain carries TRBV14 and TRBJ1-1; maybe TRBD1 (6 bases). CDR1 and CDR2 (germline): SGHDN, FVKESK. Trimming cost V 2 bases and J 4 bases, with 14 bases left between them. CDR3 length: 15 residues. The CDR3 region has the DNA TGTGCCAGCAGCCAATGGACAGTACAAGGCACTGAAGCTTTCTTT. It is translated as CASSQWTVQGTEAFF.

The chain uses TRBV19 and TRBJ2-5; 8 nucleotides match TRBD2. Per the germline V gene, CDR1 is LNHDA and CDR2 is SQIVND (reference sequence). V gave up 3 bases and J gave up 3 bases; unmatched junction bases: 9. This CDR3 region has 16 residues. The CDR3 region is CASSMFPAGGEETQYF. CDR3 coding DNA: TGTGCCAGTAGTATGTTTCCGGCGGGGGGAGAAGAGACCCAGTACTTC.

The V and J genes are TRBV5-1 and TRBJ1-5; 7 bases fit TRBD1. The CDR3 loop spans 13 amino acids. The V segment lost 4 bases and the J segment 6 bases; nucleotides outside the gene matches: 4. Per the germline V gene, CDR1 is SGHRS and CDR2 is YFSETQ. The CDR3 sequence is CASSPTGFQPQHF. The CDR3 DNA reads as TGCGCCAGCAGCCCGACAGGGTTTCAGCCCCAGCATTTT.

The CDR3 reads CASSPDPDSYTQYF. For the CDR3, the DNA is TGTGCCAGCAGCCCCGACCCGGATAGTTATACGCAGTATTTT. The V and J genes are TRBV3-1 (or the pseudogene TRBV3-2) and TRBJ2-3, with D unclear. Germline V gene sequence: CDR1 LGHDT, CDR2 YNNKEL (reference sequence). Trimming took 4 bases from V and 7 from J, leaving 15 bases between them. The CDR3 runs 14 residues.

This sequence joins TRBV4-2 and TRBJ2-7; possible D gene TRBD2, 5 bases. This CDR3 is 18 amino acids long. Germline CDR1 is LGHNA and CDR2 is YNFKEQ. Trimming removed 0 bases at V and 3 bases at J, with 21 bases between. CDR3 sequence reads: CASSQDSGRDFLDYEQYF. The CDR3 bases are TGTGCCAGCAGCCAAGATTCGGGAAGAGACTTCTTAGACTACGAGCAGTACTTC.

A word on this clone: Within the sample, other DNA sequences also encode this same CDR3. This chain links TRBV12-3 or TRBV12-4 with TRBJ1-1; D is unresolved. Trimming shortened V by 2 bases and J by 8 bases, and 6 bases separated the two germline ends. This CDR3 region has 11 residues. CDR3 loop: CASSLQVEAFF. DNA of the CDR3: TGTGCCAGCAGTTTACAGGTCGAAGCTTTCTTT.

This chain's CDR3 is CASSPQRIEYSPLHF. CDR3 DNA sequence: TGTGCCAGCTCACCACAAAGGATCGAATATTCACCCCTCCACTTT. This chain joins TRBV18 and TRBJ1-6; D gene ambiguous. CDR3 length: 15 residues. V lost 1 base, J lost 8 bases, and 12 bases lay in between. Germline CDR1 reads KGHSH; CDR2 reads LQKENI.

This chain uses TRBV6-6 with TRBJ1-5, with 9 bases identical to TRBD1. Unmatched junction bases numbered 8, after V lost 6 bases and J lost 2 bases. The CDR3 length is 16 residues. Germline CDR1 and CDR2: MNHNY and SVGAGI (reference sequence). CDR3 sequence (DNA): TGTGCCAGCAGAATCGAACAGGGGGCTGGCAATCAGCCCCAGCATTTT. Its protein product is CASRIEQGAGNQPQHF.

The chain combines TRBV5-1 with TRBJ2-3; D not certain. The CDR3 loop spans 16 amino acids. Germline CDR1 is SGHRS and CDR2 is YFSETQ. Deletions cut 0 bases from V and 2 bases from J, with 13 bases between. CDR3 sequence reads: CASSLGARMPTDTQYF. In DNA form, the CDR3 reads TGCGCCAGCAGCTTGGGAGCGCGGATGCCCACAGATACGCAGTATTTT. Drawing the rest from reference TRBV5-1 and TRBJ2-3, the complete variable domain is KAGVTQTPRYLIKTRGQQVTLSCSPISGHRSVSWYQQTPGQGLQFLFEYFSETQRNKGNFPGRFSGRQFSNSRSEMNVSTLELGDSALYLCASSLGARMPTDTQYFGPGTRLTVL.

CDR3 in amino acids: CASSIMGQGTDTQYF. The CDR3 DNA sequence: TGTGCCAGCAGCATTATGGGACAGGGCACAGATACGCAGTATTTT. This chain uses TRBV7-3 with TRBJ2-3; 8 nucleotides agree with TRBD1. With V trimmed by 5 bases and J by 1 base, 5 bases remained unmatched. CDR3 length equals 15 residues. Germline V CDR1 and CDR2: SGHTA, FQGTGA.

The chain has TRBV5-5 and TRBJ1-2, with D possibly matching TRBD1 (5 bases). With 4 bases removed from V and 1 base from J, the gap between germline ends came to 23 bases. The CDR3 is 18 residues long. Looked up from germline, CDR1 is SGHKS and CDR2 is YYEKEE (reference sequence). The CDR3 loop is CASSPKNLLRQSNYGYTF. The CDR3 bases are TGTGCCAGCAGCCCGAAGAATCTCTTGAGACAGAGTAACTATGGCTACACCTTC.

The sample holds one count of this clone. The gene calls are TRBV2 and TRBJ1-6, with 7 nucleotides matching TRBD1. J lost 1 base, V lost 0 bases, and 6 bases had no gene match. CDR1 and CDR2 from the germline V gene are SNHLY and FYNNEI. The CDR3 consists of 18 residues. CDR3 sequence: CASSEASRQGSYNSPLHF. The CDR3 DNA follows: TGTGCCAGCAGTGAAGCGTCGAGACAGGGATCCTATAATTCACCCCTCCACTTT. Using reference TRBV2 and TRBJ1-6 for the parts outside the CDR3, the full variable domain is EPEVTQTPSHQVTQMGQEVILRCVPISNHLYFYWYRQILGQKVEFLVSFYNNEISEKSEIFDDQFSVERPDGSNFTLKIRSTKLEDSAMYFCASSEASRQGSYNSPLHFGNGTRLTVT.